The 23 T cell receptor beta chains below were found in one sample sequenced in a study of cytomegalovirus exposure and HLA in healthy donors. PCR employed 60 Vbeta and 13 Jbeta primers. TCRdb's copy holds only in-frame clones and misses some; the assay was immunoSEQ multiplex PCR. The repertoire includes over 150,000 clones, roughly 77% of them detected once, and about 8.3% sits in the top ten. The sequencing input was PBMCs. These receptor sequences come from a man aged 25-45 years in good health and CMV-seropositive.

The rearrangement uses TRBV7-6 and TRBJ2-3, with 15 nucleotides matching TRBD2. The CDR3 is made up of 18 amino acids. Germline V gives CDR1 SGHVS, CDR2 FNYEAQ. Trimming cost V 5 bases and J 1 base; bases outside gene matches: 7. CDR3 in DNA: TGTGCCAGCAGCCGAGGACTAGCGGGGGGGCCAGGCACAGATACGCAGTATTTT. Encoded protein: CASSRGLAGGPGTDTQYF.

This clone has just one count. The CDR3 reads CASSSSGNHNQPQHF. Here the CDR3 DNA reads TGTGCCAGCAGCTCGTCGGGAAATCACAATCAGCCCCAGCATTTT. This rearrangement joins TRBV11-2 to TRBJ1-5; D gene uncertain. Trimming took off 4 bases at V and 3 bases at J, with 13 bases between the two ends. The CDR3 has 15 residues. Germline V gene sequence: CDR1 SGHAT, CDR2 FQNNGV.

The chain has TRBV5-1 and TRBJ2-3; 12 nucleotides line up with TRBD2. In germline, CDR1 is SGHRS, CDR2 YFSETQ. This CDR3 spans 20 amino acids. With V trimmed by 0 bases and J by 3 bases, 14 bases remained unmatched. The CDR3 DNA sequence: TGCGCCAGCAGCTTGGCCGTTTGGCTAGCGGGGGGGCTGGGGACAGATACGCAGTATTTT. This encodes CASSLAVWLAGGLGTDTQYF.

The rearrangement uses TRBV19 and TRBJ2-1; D remains unclear. Germline V gene sequence: CDR1 LNHDA, CDR2 SQIVND (reference sequence). The CDR3 is 14 amino acids. V lost 3 bases and J 1 base, leaving 7 bases between the germline ends. The CDR3 spells CASSMGQSYNEQFF. In DNA form, the CDR3 reads TGTGCCAGTAGTATGGGCCAGTCCTACAATGAGCAGTTCTTC.

The CDR3, as DNA: TGTGCCATCAGCGAAAGAACAGGGGGAGGTAATGGCTACACCTTC. Translation: CAISERTGGGNGYTF. The chain has TRBV10-3 and TRBJ1-2, with TRBD1 identical over 8 bases. J was trimmed by 6 bases and V by 6 bases; bases with no gene match: 12. CDR3 size: 15 residues. Germline lookup yields CDR1 ENHRY and CDR2 SYGVKD.

The chain joins TRBV27 to TRBJ1-3; D remains ambiguous. V was shortened by 5 bases and J by 0 bases, with 8 bases between the two germline ends. The CDR3 consists of 14 residues. Germline values: CDR1 MNHEY, CDR2 SMNVEV (reference sequence). This CDR3 is CASSLGVSGNTIYF. In DNA form, the CDR3 reads TGTGCCAGCAGTCTAGGAGTCTCTGGAAACACCATATATTTT.

DNA for the CDR3: TGTGCCAGCAGTGACAGGGACACCGGGGAGCTGTTTTTT. Its protein is CASSDRDTGELFF. V gene TRBV6-1 combines with J gene TRBJ2-2; D is perhaps TRBD1 (5 bases). Germline values: CDR1 MNHNS, CDR2 SASEGT. Trimming left V 3 bases short and J 3 bases short, with 5 bases between. The CDR3 covers 13 residues.

The V and J genes are TRBV7-9 and TRBJ2-7; 7 bases align to TRBD2. The trim removed 3 bases at V and 0 bases at J, leaving 5 bases unmatched. Germline V gene sequence: CDR1 SEHNR, CDR2 FQNEAQ (reference sequence). The CDR3 spans 15 residues. The CDR3 region has the DNA TGTGCCAGCAGCTTGTGGCGGGAGAGCTCCTACGAGCAGTACTTC. It codes for CASSLWRESSYEQYF.

The chain couples TRBV4-2 to TRBJ2-4; 13 nucleotides line up with TRBD2. There are 17 residues in the CDR3. The V and J ends lost 7 bases and 1 base, in that order; junction bases with no gene match: 7. CDR1 LGHNA and CDR2 YNFKEQ come from the germline V gene. The CDR3: CASKDWTSGSAKNIQYF. The CDR3 DNA is TGTGCCAGCAAGGATTGGACTAGCGGGAGTGCCAAAAACATTCAGTACTTC.

In this sample, this clone turned up a few times. The chain is built from TRBV19 and TRBJ1-2; a weak D match, TRBD1 (6 bases). V was shortened by 8 bases and J by 8 bases, with 24 bases between the two germline ends. Germline loops: CDR1 LNHDA, CDR2 SQIVND (reference sequence). CDR3 size: 15 residues. CDR3 sequence: CASSGTTSFVRGYTF. Here the CDR3 DNA reads TGTGCCAGTTCCGGGACAACCAGCTTCGTAAGGGGCTACACCTTC.

This clone has only one observation. This chain joins TRBV27 and TRBJ2-7, with D tentatively TRBD1 (5 bases). V was clipped by 6 bases and J by 4 bases, with 10 bases between them. The CDR3 totals 12 residues. Germline values: CDR1 MNHEY, CDR2 SMNVEV (reference sequence). The CDR3 region is CASSHTGYEQYF. DNA of the CDR3: TGTGCCAGCAGCCATACAGGATACGAGCAGTACTTC.

The rearrangement joins TRBV7-3 to TRBJ1-2; no definite D call. The ends were cut back, 5 bases at V and 4 bases at J, with 17 bases in the middle. Germline V lookup: CDR1 SGHTA, CDR2 FQGTGA. CDR3 length equals 15 residues. The CDR3: CASSPTGGSGYGYTF. The CDR3 DNA reads TGTGCCAGCAGCCCCACCGGAGGATCGGGCTATGGCTACACCTTC.

The rearrangement joins TRBV4-2 to TRBJ1-1; D is ambiguous. From germline, CDR1 is LGHNA and CDR2 YNFKEQ. The length of the CDR3 is 13 residues. The V end lost 4 bases, the J end lost 3 bases, and 9 bases lay between the germline ends. CDR3 sequence reads: CASSPRPDTEAFF. In DNA, the CDR3 is TGTGCCAGCAGCCCTCGTCCCGACACTGAAGCTTTCTTT.

The chain joins TRBV30 to TRBJ2-5; TRBD1 might be the D (5 bases). The J call may be wrong; the DNA end is better matched by TRBJ2-7. CDR1 is GTSNPN, CDR2 SVGIG, per germline (reference sequence). There are 14 residues in the CDR3. Here the CDR3 DNA reads TGTGCCTGGAGTGTCCAGGGCGTCAGCTACGAGCAGTACTTC. It codes for CAWSVQGVSYEQYF.

V is TRBV29-1 and J is TRBJ2-7; 12 nucleotides align to TRBD2. CDR3 size: 14 residues. Germline CDR1 and CDR2: SQVTM and ANQGSEA. Trimming cost V 6 bases and J 0 bases; bases outside gene matches: 3. The CDR3 protein is CSVGTSGFSYEQYF. In nucleotides, the CDR3 is TGCAGCGTAGGGACTAGCGGGTTCTCCTACGAGCAGTACTTC.

The V and J genes are TRBV27 and TRBJ2-1; 7 nucleotides align to TRBD1. Germline CDR1 and CDR2: MNHEY and SMNVEV (reference sequence). This CDR3 is 16 amino acids long. The trim removed 7 bases at V and 2 bases at J, leaving 11 bases unmatched. The CDR3 DNA sequence: TGTGCCAGCACTTGGTCATTTGGGACAGCCTACAATGAGCAGTTCTTC. It codes for CASTWSFGTAYNEQFF.

The table lists this clone with a few counts. This chain connects TRBV5-1 to TRBJ2-1; a possible D gene is TRBD1 (5 bases). There are 14 residues in the CDR3. The germline gives CDR1 SGHRS, CDR2 YFSETQ. Deletions cut 0 bases from V and 7 bases from J, with 11 bases between. The CDR3 protein is CASSLARVGNEQFF. Written as DNA, the CDR3 is TGCGCCAGCAGCTTGGCCAGGGTGGGGAATGAGCAGTTCTTC.

The CDR3 DNA is TGTGCCAGTAGTACGGTGGCGGGGGAGACCCAGTACTTC. Translated: CASSTVAGETQYF. The chain couples TRBV7-7 to TRBJ2-5; maybe TRBD2 (6 bases). The CDR3 is 13 amino acids. The ends were cut back, 9 bases at V and 5 bases at J, with 16 bases in the middle. Germline lookup yields CDR1 SSHAT and CDR2 FNYEAQ (reference sequence).

V gene TRBV6-5 combines with J gene TRBJ1-1; 7 bases are shared with TRBD1. The CDR3 runs to 15 residues. CDR1 and CDR2 from the germline V gene are MNHEY and SVGAGI. Losses at the gene ends were 5 bases for V and 7 bases for J; bases not matched to a gene: 13. CDR3 loop: CASSRTGARGSEAFF. The DNA for the CDR3 is TGTGCCAGCAGTCGGACAGGCGCCCGAGGGAGTGAAGCTTTCTTT.

The V gene is TRBV5-1, the J gene TRBJ2-3, with a tentative D call TRBD1 (6 bases). The CDR3 runs to 17 residues. With 0 bases removed from V and 0 bases from J, the gap between germline ends came to 14 bases. Germline V gives CDR1 SGHRS, CDR2 YFSETQ. CDR3 loop: CASSLDGTRPSTDTQYF. CDR3 sequence (DNA): TGCGCCAGCAGCTTGGATGGGACAAGACCTAGCACAGATACGCAGTATTTT.

V gene TRBV11-2 combines with J gene TRBJ2-3; TRBD2 agrees at 13 bases. The CDR3 extends over 16 amino acids. V lost 5 bases and J lost 4; bases outside the gene matches: 6. Germline values: CDR1 SGHAT, CDR2 FQNNGV. The CDR3 spells CASSLTSGGAADTQYF. The DNA of the CDR3 is TGTGCCAGCAGCCTTACTAGCGGGGGGGCGGCAGATACGCAGTATTTT.

CDR3 in amino acids: CASSPLTRTGVYGYTF. As DNA, the CDR3 is TGTGCCAGCTCACCACTGACTCGGACGGGGGTTTATGGCTACACCTTC. The J gene is TRBJ1-2, the V gene TRBV18, with D tentatively TRBD1 (5 bases). CDR1 KGHSH and CDR2 LQKENI come from the germline V gene. The CDR3 is made up of 16 amino acids. V lost 1 base, J lost 5 bases, and 17 bases lay in between.

For the CDR3, the DNA is TGTGCCAGCAGCGTAGGATTGACAGGCCCTTCGGACTATGGCTACACCTTC. It yields the protein CASSVGLTGPSDYGYTF. The V call is TRBV9, the J call TRBJ1-2; possibly TRBD1 for D (6 bases). The CDR3 has 17 amino acids. The V end lost 0 bases, the J end lost 3 bases, and 18 bases lay between the germline ends. CDR1 is SGDLS and CDR2 is YYNGEE in the germline V gene. Complete variable domain (other parts from reference TRBV9 and TRBJ1-2): DSGVTQTPKHLITATGQRVTLRCSPRSGDLSVYWYQQSLDQGLQFLIQYYNGEERAKGNILERFSAQQFPDLHSELNLSSLELGDSALYFCASSVGLTGPSDYGYTFGSGTRLTVV.